These 19 T cell receptor beta chains were sequenced from one sample in a study of T-cell reconstitution after alpha-beta-depleted transplantation in children. Unique molecular identifiers featured in how the TCRbeta library was prepared. MiXCR, applied by TCRdb to the PCR reads, yields one record per CDR3 protein. The table includes 600,000 to 700,000 distinct CDR3 sequences, about an eighth detected once. The sequenced sample was PBMCs, obtained before TCRalphabeta/CD19-depleted stem cell transplant. These receptors originate from a girl aged 2 to 10 with congenital amegakaryocytic thrombocytopenia, due to receive a stem cell transplant.

This clonotype was counted at least ten times. The gene calls are TRBV6-1 and TRBJ1-1; D perhaps matches TRBD1 (5 bases). V lost 10 bases and J lost 0, with 12 bases in between. This CDR3 comprises 13 residues. The germline V gene has CDR1 MNHNS and CDR2 SASEGT. The CDR3 DNA is TGTGCCACGCACCGGGGCCTGAACACTGAAGCTTTCTTT. This gives the protein CATHRGLNTEAFF.

A few counts support this clonotype. The chain uses TRBV3-1 and TRBJ2-1, with D uncertain. Trimming pared 3 bases from V and 4 bases from J, leaving 4 bases between. The CDR3 extends over 12 amino acids. The germline V gene encodes CDR1 LGHDT and CDR2 YNNKEL (reference sequence). The DNA for the CDR3 is TGTGCCAGCAGCCAGGAGTACAATGAGCAGTTCTTC. This translates into CASSQEYNEQFF.

The sample holds a few counts of this clonotype. The J gene is TRBJ1-2, the V gene TRBV12-3 or TRBV12-4; TRBD1 aligns across 7 bases. J lost 6 bases, V lost 7 bases, and 11 bases had no gene match. The CDR3 has 14 amino acids. CDR3 protein: CASNPSGGGDGYTF. In nucleotides, the CDR3 is TGTGCCAGCAACCCATCTGGAGGGGGCGATGGCTACACCTTC.

The gene calls are TRBV20-1 and TRBJ2-1; 11 bases are a match to TRBD2. The CDR3 has 16 amino acids. CDR1 is DFQATT and CDR2 is SNEGSKA in the germline V gene (reference sequence). V trimming: 6 bases; J trimming: 6 bases; junction bases outside the gene matches: 13. DNA of the CDR3: TGCAGTGCCCCCACCCCCACTAGCGGGAGCCTCAATGAGCAGTTCTTC. This sequence encodes CSAPTPTSGSLNEQFF.

V gene TRBV7-8 combines with J gene TRBJ2-1; 9 positions agree with TRBD2. The V gene end was trimmed by 5 bases and the J gene end by 7 bases; junction bases not matched to a gene: 15. The germline V gene encodes CDR1 SGHVS and CDR2 FQNEAQ. The CDR3 runs to 17 residues. The CDR3 DNA reads TGTGCCAGCAGCCCCTGGTTAGCGGGAGTAAGCAAAAATGAGCAGTTCTTC. Protein sequence: CASSPWLAGVSKNEQFF.

V and J are TRBV19 and TRBJ2-2; TRBD2 aligns across 12 bases. This CDR3 region has 15 residues. V shed 7 bases, J shed 2 bases, and the junction held 2 bases outside the gene matches. CDR1 LNHDA and CDR2 SQIVND come from the germline V gene (reference sequence). The CDR3 DNA follows: TGTGCCAGTACGACTAGCGGGAGTAACACCGGGGAGCTGTTTTTT. It is translated as CASTTSGSNTGELFF.

As concerns this clonotype: One base away lies a much larger clone, so this may be a sequencing read error. V and J are TRBV5-1 and TRBJ2-3, with TRBD2 matching over 8 bases. The CDR3 loop spans 16 amino acids. Germline CDR1 SGHRS, CDR2 YFSETQ. As DNA, the CDR3 is TGCGCCAGCAGTTTAGCGGGGCATCTTAGCACAGATACGCACTATTTT. The encoded protein is CASSLAGHLSTDTHYF.

This clonotype has more than one count but fewer than ten. The chain is built from TRBV5-1 and TRBJ1-5; unclear D gene. CDR1 is SGHRS, CDR2 YFSETQ, per germline. V dropped 0 bases and J dropped 0 bases, with 7 bases sitting between them. The CDR3 totals 15 residues. The CDR3 DNA reads as TGCGCCAGCAGCTTGGATGGGGTTAGCAATCAGCCCCAGCATTTT. It encodes CASSLDGVSNQPQHF.

This clonotype was counted at least ten times. The genes are TRBV12-3 or TRBV12-4 and TRBJ2-1; D gene unclear. V was pared by 4 bases and J by 0 bases, with 10 bases between. There are 15 residues in the CDR3. CDR3 region: CASSYTESSYNEQFF. The CDR3 DNA reads as TGTGCCAGCAGTTACACAGAGAGCTCCTACAATGAGCAGTTCTTC.

At least ten counts were recorded for this clonotype. The rearrangement uses TRBV3-1 and TRBJ2-2; 8 bases match TRBD1. Germline values: CDR1 LGHDT, CDR2 YNNKEL (reference sequence). The V segment lost 7 bases and the J segment 7 bases; nucleotides outside the gene matches: 11. The CDR3 covers 15 residues. For the CDR3, the DNA is TGTGCCAGCACGATTGACAGGGGTAACGGCGGGGAGCTGTTTTTT. Translated: CASTIDRGNGGELFF.

A remark on this clonotype: A clone one base away is much larger, so this may be a read error. This rearrangement joins TRBV3-1 to TRBJ2-5; no firm D call. The CDR3 length is 15 residues. From germline, CDR1 is LGHDT and CDR2 YNNKEL (reference sequence). CDR3: CASSQDLSDQDTQYF. CDR3 bases: TGTGCCAGCAGCCAAGATCTCAGCGACCAAGATACCCAGTACTTC.

The chain combines TRBV12-3 or TRBV12-4 with TRBJ1-4; D not resolved. The CDR3 runs 14 residues. Trimming cost V 5 bases and J 4 bases, with 11 bases left between them. The CDR3 bases are TGTGCCAGCAGTCAAGGGTATAATAATGAAAAACTGTTTTTT. Amino acids: CASSQGYNNEKLFF.

This clonotype came up many times. The V and J genes are TRBV5-1 and TRBJ2-2; D call uncertain. V was cut by 5 bases and J by 1 base, with 15 bases left in between. The CDR3 contains 16 residues. CDR1 and CDR2 (germline): SGHRS, YFSETQ. The DNA of the CDR3 is TGCGCCAGCAGGCCCTTTCGGGCGGAGAACACCGGGGAGCTGTTTTTT. The encoded protein is CASRPFRAENTGELFF.

This clonotype was counted only a few times. V gene TRBV20-1 combines with J gene TRBJ2-7, with 13 nucleotides matching TRBD2. This CDR3 has 14 residues. After removal of 6 bases from V and 1 base from J, the junction contained 3 bases not matched to a gene. The germline CDR1 and CDR2 sequences are DFQATT and SNEGSKA (reference sequence). CDR3 in amino acids: CSAPLAGGSYEQYF. CDR3 DNA: TGCAGTGCGCCACTAGCGGGAGGGTCCTACGAGCAGTACTTC.

This clonotype was counted a few times. The chain recombines TRBV6-5 with TRBJ1-1, with D uncertain. The CDR3 is made up of 11 amino acids. V was clipped by 8 bases and J by 8 bases, with 12 bases between them. Per the germline V gene, CDR1 is MNHEY and CDR2 is SVGAGI. The CDR3 nucleotides are TGTGCCAGCCTAGGCCCGTGGGAAGCTTTCTTT. Encoded protein: CASLGPWEAFF.

This clonotype was observed many times. V usage is TRBV29-1 and J usage is TRBJ2-7; D possibly corresponds to TRBD2 (5 bases). Trimming took off 4 bases at V and 5 bases at J, with 15 bases between the two ends. The CDR3 length is 13 residues. CDR1 SQVTM and CDR2 ANQGSEA come from the germline V gene. Written as DNA, the CDR3 is TGCAGCGTTGCGAATCGGGGAGCCGACGAGCAGTACTTC. Translated, it gives CSVANRGADEQYF.

This clonotype has just one count. The germline gene is not matched at one end of the junction; a read error may be the cause. The chain carries TRBV20-1 and TRBJ2-7; 9 bases agree with TRBD2. CDR3 length equals 16 residues. The V gene's germline CDR1 is DFQATT and CDR2 SNEGSKA (reference sequence). CDR3 loop: CSARDPLAGTSYEHYF. For the CDR3, the DNA is TGCAGTGCTAGAGATCCCCTAGCGGGAACCTCCTACGAGCATTACTTC.

This clonotype was recorded a few times. The chain uses TRBV6-5 and TRBJ2-1; 9 nucleotides align to TRBD1. The V gene end was trimmed by 4 bases and the J gene end by 8 bases; junction bases not matched to a gene: 6. This CDR3 comprises 14 residues. Germline-derived CDR1 and CDR2 are MNHEY and SVGAGI. CDR3 loop: CASSSRTGVYEQFF. For the CDR3, the DNA is TGTGCCAGCAGTTCCCGGACAGGGGTTTATGAGCAGTTCTTC.

Note on this clonotype: This sequence may be a read error, since a much larger clone differs from it by one base. This chain uses TRBV10-2 with TRBJ1-1, with D perhaps TRBD1 (6 bases). The V and J ends lost 6 bases and 10 bases respectively, with 18 bases between them. Germline CDR1 and CDR2: WSHSY and SAAADI. The CDR3 is 13 amino acids. CDR3 protein: CASSENRQAGAFF. The CDR3 DNA sequence: TGCGCCAGCAGCGAAAATAGACAGGCTGGAGCTTTCTTT.